This T cell receptor beta chain was identified during a study of radiotherapy plus CTLA-4 blockade in lung cancer. As for the study in general: With 31% of patients having disease control, objective responses were seen in about 19%. Overall study results and limits: In blood, after radiotherapy plus ipilimumab, tumor-derived TCR clones expanded.

This CDR3 is 14 amino acids long. Per the germline V gene, CDR1 is SGHRS and CDR2 is YFSETQ. V was pared by 0 bases and J by 4 bases, with 10 bases between. The count of this clone is one. Its target is unknown. This table comes from immunoSEQ multiplex PCR, and its TCRdb copy is limited to in-frame clones, with some not included. In the table there are 50,000 to 65,000 clones, more than 60% of which are singletons. Sequenced here: peripheral blood, sampled from a patient treated with radiotherapy plus ipilimumab. The source of this sequence is a human donor with non-small cell lung cancer who had a partial response to radiotherapy plus ipilimumab. This chain joins TRBV5-1 and TRBJ1-1; D possibly corresponds to TRBD1 (6 bases). The CDR3 bases are TGCGCCAGCAGCTTGGATCAAGGGGGCACTGAAGCTTTCTTT. It specifies CASSLDQGGTEAFF.